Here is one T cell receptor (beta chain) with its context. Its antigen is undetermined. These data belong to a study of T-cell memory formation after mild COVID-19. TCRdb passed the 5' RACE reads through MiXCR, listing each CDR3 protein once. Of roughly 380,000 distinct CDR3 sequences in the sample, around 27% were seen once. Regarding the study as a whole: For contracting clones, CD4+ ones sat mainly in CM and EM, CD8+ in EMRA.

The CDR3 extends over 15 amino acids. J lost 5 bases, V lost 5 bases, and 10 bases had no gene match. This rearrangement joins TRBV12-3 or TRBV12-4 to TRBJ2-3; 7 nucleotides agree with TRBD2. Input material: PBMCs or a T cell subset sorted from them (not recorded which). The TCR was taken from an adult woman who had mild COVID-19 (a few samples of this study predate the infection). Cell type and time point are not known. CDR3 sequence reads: CASSPNGGGEDTQYF. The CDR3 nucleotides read TGTGCCAGCAGTCCGAACGGGGGAGGGGAAGATACGCAGTATTTT.